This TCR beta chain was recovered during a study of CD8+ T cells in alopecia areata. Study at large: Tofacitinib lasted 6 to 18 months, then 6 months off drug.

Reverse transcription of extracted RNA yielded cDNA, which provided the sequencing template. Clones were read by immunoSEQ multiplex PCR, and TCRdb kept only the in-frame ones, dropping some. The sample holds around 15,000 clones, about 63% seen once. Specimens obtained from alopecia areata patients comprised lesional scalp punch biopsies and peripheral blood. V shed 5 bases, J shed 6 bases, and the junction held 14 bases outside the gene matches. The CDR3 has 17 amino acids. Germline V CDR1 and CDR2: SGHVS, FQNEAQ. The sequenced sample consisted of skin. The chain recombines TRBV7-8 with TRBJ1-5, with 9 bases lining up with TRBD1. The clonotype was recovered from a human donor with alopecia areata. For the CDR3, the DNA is TGTGCCAGCAGCCCCCTACGGGACAGGGCAAGGGTTCAGCCCCAGCATTTT. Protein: CASSPLRDRARVQPQHF.